The TCR beta chain under discussion was sequenced for a study of early T cells in non-severe SARS-CoV-2 infection. MiXCR, run by TCRdb on the 5' RACE reads, gives a single entry per CDR3 protein. The sample holds more than 40,000 distinct CDR3 sequences, 5% to 5.5% seen once. CDR3 length: 16 residues. V lost 5 bases, J lost 6 bases, and 12 bases stayed unmatched. Per germline, CDR1 MNHEY and CDR2 SMNVEV (reference sequence). The table lists this clonotype with many counts. Sample: whole blood, taken at baseline. The rearrangement uses TRBV27 and TRBJ2-3, with 9 bases lining up with TRBD1. The receptor was isolated from an adult who was a healthcare worker with PCR-confirmed SARS-CoV-2 infection or an uninfected control (not recorded which). CDR3 nucleotide sequence: TGTGCCAGCAGTCCCCCGGGACAGGGCTATGGGGATACGCAGTATTTT. This sequence encodes CASSPPGQGYGDTQYF.